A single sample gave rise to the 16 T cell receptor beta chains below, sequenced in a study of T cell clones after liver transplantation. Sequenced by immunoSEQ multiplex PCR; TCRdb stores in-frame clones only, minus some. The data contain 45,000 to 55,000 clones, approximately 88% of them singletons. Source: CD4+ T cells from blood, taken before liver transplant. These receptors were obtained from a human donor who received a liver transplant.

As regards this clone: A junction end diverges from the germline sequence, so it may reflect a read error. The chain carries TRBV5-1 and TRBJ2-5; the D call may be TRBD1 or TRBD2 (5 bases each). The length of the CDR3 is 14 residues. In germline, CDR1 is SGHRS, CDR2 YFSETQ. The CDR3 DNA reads TGCGCCAGCAGGTTGGGACCCCCCCAAGAGACCCAGTACTTC. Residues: CASRLGPPQETQYF.

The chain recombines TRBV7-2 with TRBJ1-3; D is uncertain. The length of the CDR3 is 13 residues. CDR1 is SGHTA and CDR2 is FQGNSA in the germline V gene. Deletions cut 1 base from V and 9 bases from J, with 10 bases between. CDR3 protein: CASSLGPSGTIYF. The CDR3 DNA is TGTGCCAGCAGCTTAGGACCGTCAGGCACCATATATTTT.

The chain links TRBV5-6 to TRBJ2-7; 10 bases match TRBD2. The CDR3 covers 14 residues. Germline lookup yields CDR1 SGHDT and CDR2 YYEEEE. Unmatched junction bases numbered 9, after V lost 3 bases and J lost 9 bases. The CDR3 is CASSYELSGRTQYF. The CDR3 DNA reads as TGTGCCAGCAGCTACGAACTTAGCGGGAGGACGCAGTACTTC.

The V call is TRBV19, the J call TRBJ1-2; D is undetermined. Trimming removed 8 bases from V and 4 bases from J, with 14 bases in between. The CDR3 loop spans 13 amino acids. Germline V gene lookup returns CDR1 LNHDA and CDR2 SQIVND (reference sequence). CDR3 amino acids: CASRFGLGYGYTF. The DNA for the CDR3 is TGTGCCAGTCGGTTTGGGCTTGGCTATGGCTACACCTTC.

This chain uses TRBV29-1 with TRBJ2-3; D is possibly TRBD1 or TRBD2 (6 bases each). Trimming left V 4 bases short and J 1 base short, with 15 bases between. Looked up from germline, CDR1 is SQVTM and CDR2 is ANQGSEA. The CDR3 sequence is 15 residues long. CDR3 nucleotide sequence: TGCAGCGTTGGGGGGGCCCCGGGAGGCACAGATACGCAGTATTTT. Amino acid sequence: CSVGGAPGGTDTQYF.

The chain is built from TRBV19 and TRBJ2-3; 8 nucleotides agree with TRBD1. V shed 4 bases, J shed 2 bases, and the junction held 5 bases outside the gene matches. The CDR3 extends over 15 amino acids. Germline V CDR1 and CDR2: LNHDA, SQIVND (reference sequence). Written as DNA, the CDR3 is TGTGCCAGTAGTACGCACAGGGGGATCACAGATACGCAGTATTTT. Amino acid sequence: CASSTHRGITDTQYF.

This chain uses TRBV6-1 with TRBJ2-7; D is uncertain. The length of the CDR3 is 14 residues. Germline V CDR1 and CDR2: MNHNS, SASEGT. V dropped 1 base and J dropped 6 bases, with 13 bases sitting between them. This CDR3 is CASSEEHGQIEQYF. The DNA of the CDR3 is TGTGCCAGCAGTGAAGAGCATGGGCAGATCGAGCAGTACTTC.

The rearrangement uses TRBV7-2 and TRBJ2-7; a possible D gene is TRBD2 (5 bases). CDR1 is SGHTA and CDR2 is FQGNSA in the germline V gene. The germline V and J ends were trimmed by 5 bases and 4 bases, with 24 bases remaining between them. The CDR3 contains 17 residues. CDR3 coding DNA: TGTGCCAGCAGCCAGATAGGGCCAGCCGCTAGCTTTTACGAGCAGTACTTC. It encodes CASSQIGPAASFYEQYF. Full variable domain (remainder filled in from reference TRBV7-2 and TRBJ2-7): GAGVSQSPSNKVTEKGKDVELRCDPISGHTALYWYRQSLGQGLEFLIYFQGNSAPDKSGLPSDRFSAERTGGSVSTLTIQRTQQEDSAVYLCASSQIGPAASFYEQYFGPGTRLTVT.

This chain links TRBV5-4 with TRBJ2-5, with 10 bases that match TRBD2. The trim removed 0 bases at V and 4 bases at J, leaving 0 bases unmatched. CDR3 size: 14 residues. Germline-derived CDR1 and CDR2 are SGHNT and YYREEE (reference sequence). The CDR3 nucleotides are TGTGCCAGCAGCTTGGCTAGCGGGGGAGAGACCCAGTACTTC. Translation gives CASSLASGGETQYF.

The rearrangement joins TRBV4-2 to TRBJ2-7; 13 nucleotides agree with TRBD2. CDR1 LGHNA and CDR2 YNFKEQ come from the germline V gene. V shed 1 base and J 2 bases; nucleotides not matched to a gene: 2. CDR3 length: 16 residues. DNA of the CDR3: TGTGCCAGCAGCCAAGTTGGGACTAGCGGGGCCTACGAGCAGTACTTC. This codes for CASSQVGTSGAYEQYF.

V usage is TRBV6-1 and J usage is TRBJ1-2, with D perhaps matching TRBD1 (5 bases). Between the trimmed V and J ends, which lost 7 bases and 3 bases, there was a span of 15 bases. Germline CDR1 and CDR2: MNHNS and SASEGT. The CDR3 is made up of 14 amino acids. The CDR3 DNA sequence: TGTGCCAGCACCCAGGGAGGTCTTTACTATGGCTACACCTTC. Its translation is CASTQGGLYYGYTF.

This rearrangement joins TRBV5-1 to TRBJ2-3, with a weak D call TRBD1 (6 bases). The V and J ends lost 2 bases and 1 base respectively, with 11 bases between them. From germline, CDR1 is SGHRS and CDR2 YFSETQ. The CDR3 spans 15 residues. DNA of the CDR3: TGCGCCAGCAGCTTCCAGGGGTTCCGCACAGATACGCAGTATTTT. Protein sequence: CASSFQGFRTDTQYF.

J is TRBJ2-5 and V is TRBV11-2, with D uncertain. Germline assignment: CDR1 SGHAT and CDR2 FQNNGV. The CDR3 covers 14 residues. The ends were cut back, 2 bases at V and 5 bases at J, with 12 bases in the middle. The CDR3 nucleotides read TGTGCCAGCAGCTTACAGACGAGGACGGAGACCCAGTACTTC. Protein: CASSLQTRTETQYF.

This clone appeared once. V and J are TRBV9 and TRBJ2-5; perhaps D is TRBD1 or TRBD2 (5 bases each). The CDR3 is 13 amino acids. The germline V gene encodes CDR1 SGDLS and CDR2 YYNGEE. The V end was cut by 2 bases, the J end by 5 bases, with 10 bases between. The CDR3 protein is CASSVGDMETQYF. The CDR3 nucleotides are TGTGCCAGCAGCGTGGGGGATATGGAGACCCAGTACTTC.

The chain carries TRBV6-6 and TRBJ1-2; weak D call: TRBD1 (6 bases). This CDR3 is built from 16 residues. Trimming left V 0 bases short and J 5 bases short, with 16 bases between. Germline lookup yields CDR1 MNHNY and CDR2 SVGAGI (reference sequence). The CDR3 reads CASSYSTGPRSYGYTF. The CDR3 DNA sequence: TGTGCCAGCAGTTACTCGACAGGCCCAAGGTCTTATGGCTACACCTTC.

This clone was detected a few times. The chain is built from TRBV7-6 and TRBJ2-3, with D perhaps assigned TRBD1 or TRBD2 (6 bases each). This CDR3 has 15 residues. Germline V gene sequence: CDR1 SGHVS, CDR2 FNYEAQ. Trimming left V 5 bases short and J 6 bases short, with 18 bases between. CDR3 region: CASSPGALIPDTQYF. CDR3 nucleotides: TGTGCCAGCAGCCCGGGGGCTCTGATACCTGATACGCAGTATTTT.